This T cell receptor (beta chain) was captured in a study of OX40 agonist ivuxolimab in advanced cancers. Whole-study context: There were three patients with partial responses, one having hepatocellular carcinoma and two cutaneous melanoma. Notes on the study in general: What antigens the expanded peripheral T cells recognized was never established. Among the nonresponders, some also had low normalized T-cell clonal expansion. Both blood CD4+ and CD8+ T cells showed clonal growth by week 6 at 0.1 to 3.0 mg/kg.

With V trimmed by 5 bases and J by 1 base, 10 bases remained unmatched. CDR3 length: 17 residues. Germline V lookup: CDR1 SGHRS, CDR2 YFSETQ. Details on this clone: Its cognate antigen is unknown.

Measured with immunoSEQ multiplex PCR; TCRdb has only the in-frame clones, and not every one. The sample has some 66,000 clones; roughly 73% are singletons. The sequence was collected from an adult with an advanced solid tumor such as melanoma, head and neck, liver or kidney cancer. This rearrangement joins TRBV5-1 to TRBJ2-5; 11 nucleotides match TRBD2. Sequenced material: CD4+ or CD8+ T cells sorted from blood, taken in a trial of the OX40 agonist ivuxolimab. In nucleotides, the CDR3 is TGCGCCAGCAGTTATCGTCTAGCGGGGGGTTCCCAAGAGACCCAGTACTTC. The encoded protein is CASSYRLAGGSQETQYF.